Below are 26 T cell receptor beta chains sequenced from a single sample in a study of cytomegalovirus exposure and HLA in healthy donors. A multiplex PCR was run with 60 Vbeta primers and 13 Jbeta primers. Method: immunoSEQ multiplex PCR; TCRdb's copy keeps in-frame clones and lacks some. The data contain about 250,000 clones, just over 70% of them singletons. Sequencing input: PBMCs. The origin of the receptors is a female donor in good health and CMV-seronegative.

This chain connects TRBV4-2 to TRBJ2-4, with D hard to call. The CDR3 covers 17 residues. CDR1 and CDR2 (germline): LGHNA, YNFKEQ. The germline V and J ends were trimmed by 4 bases and 2 bases, with 18 bases remaining between them. CDR3 bases: TGTGCCAGCAGCCGGAAGTTAGCTAATTGGACCAAAAACATTCAGTACTTC. Its protein is CASSRKLANWTKNIQYF.

V and J are TRBV7-8 and TRBJ2-1; 7 nucleotides line up with TRBD1. The germline V gene has CDR1 SGHVS and CDR2 FQNEAQ. The CDR3 is made up of 16 amino acids. The ends lost 5 bases at V and 6 bases at J; junction bases unmatched: 13. In DNA form, the CDR3 reads TGTGCCAGCAGCCCCGACCGGGACAGAAGAGGCAATGAGCAGTTCTTC. Encoded protein: CASSPDRDRRGNEQFF.

CDR3 coding DNA: TGTGCCAGCACTGGACAGGGGACCCGGGACACCGGGGAGCTGTTTTTT. This gives the protein CASTGQGTRDTGELFF. The gene calls are TRBV27 and TRBJ2-2, with 9 nucleotides matching TRBD1. CDR1 and CDR2 (germline): MNHEY, SMNVEV (reference sequence). J was trimmed by 3 bases and V by 7 bases; bases with no gene match: 9. CDR3 length equals 16 residues.

This clone has just a few counts. The chain combines TRBV5-1 with TRBJ2-5, with TRBD2 matching 11 bases. The end of the DNA is better explained by TRBJ2-7, so the J call may be wrong. There are 16 residues in the CDR3. Germline CDR1 is SGHRS and CDR2 is YFSETQ. CDR3 amino acids: CASSLDTSGSSYEQYF. CDR3 nucleotide sequence: TGCGCCAGCAGCTTGGATACTAGCGGGAGTTCCTACGAGCAGTACTTC.

As regards this clone: One end of the junction fails to match germline, which may point to a read error. Other DNA sequences in the sample encode the same CDR3. This rearrangement joins TRBV27 to TRBJ2-7, with TRBD1 identical over 9 bases. The germline V gene has CDR1 MNHEY and CDR2 SMNVEV (reference sequence). The length of the CDR3 is 16 residues. CDR3 sequence reads: CASSPLTGGGFIEQYF. The CDR3 nucleotides are TGCGCCAGCAGTCCCCTAACAGGGGGCGGTTTCATCGAGCAGTACTTC.

This clone was detected only once. The chain joins TRBV5-6 to TRBJ1-5; weak D call: TRBD1 (5 bases). V lost 1 base to trimming and J lost 4 bases, with 6 bases between them. The CDR3 consists of 13 residues. In germline, CDR1 is SGHDT, CDR2 YYEEEE. CDR3 loop: CASSLKGNQPQHF. The CDR3 nucleotides read TGTGCCAGCAGCTTGAAGGGGAATCAGCCCCAGCATTTT.

The chain uses TRBV9 and TRBJ2-5; the D gene is possibly TRBD2 (5 bases). Germline CDR1 and CDR2: SGDLS and YYNGEE. This CDR3 is 14 amino acids long. V lost 0 bases and J lost 5, with 11 bases in between. The CDR3 sequence: CASSVERGLETQYF. The DNA for the CDR3 is TGTGCCAGCAGCGTAGAACGCGGGCTGGAGACCCAGTACTTC.

The rearrangement links TRBV7-6 to TRBJ2-1; a possible D gene is TRBD2 (5 bases). The germline V gene has CDR1 SGHVS and CDR2 FNYEAQ. The length of the CDR3 is 12 residues. V gave up 5 bases and J gave up 8 bases, with 10 bases separating them. CDR3 residues: CASSLERDEQFF. The CDR3 DNA is TGTGCCAGCAGCCTTGAGAGGGATGAGCAGTTCTTC.

The V call is TRBV4-1, the J call TRBJ1-2; D is undetermined. V shed 1 base and J shed 4 bases, with 16 bases lying between them. The CDR3 contains 16 residues. Germline assignment: CDR1 MGHRA and CDR2 YSYEKL. This CDR3 reads CASSQADLAGGYGYTF. As DNA, the CDR3 is TGCGCCAGCAGCCAAGCGGACCTAGCAGGAGGCTATGGCTACACCTTC.

V and J are TRBV11-3 and TRBJ1-4; 11 bases fit TRBD1. The length of the CDR3 is 16 residues. The V segment lost 4 bases and the J segment 0 bases; nucleotides outside the gene matches: 1. In germline, CDR1 is SGHNT, CDR2 YENEEA. Here the CDR3 reads CASSWGQGATNEKLFF. The CDR3 DNA reads as TGTGCCAGCAGCTGGGGACAGGGGGCAACTAATGAAAAACTGTTTTTT.

J is TRBJ1-2 and V is TRBV19; D not certain. Per germline, CDR1 LNHDA and CDR2 SQIVND (reference sequence). The CDR3 spans 15 residues. V dropped 6 bases and J dropped 8 bases, with 22 bases sitting between them. The CDR3 region has the DNA TGTGCCAGTAGCCCCCCGGCCCTAGGAAAGAAGGGCTACACCTTC. Amino acid sequence: CASSPPALGKKGYTF.

This CDR3 is CASSPSGVTYEQYF. CDR3 in DNA: TGTGCCAGCAGCCCATCGGGGGTGACCTACGAGCAGTACTTC. The chain carries TRBV11-2 and TRBJ2-7; D is perhaps TRBD2 (6 bases). V was clipped by 5 bases and J by 2 bases, with 13 bases between them. There are 14 residues in the CDR3. Germline V CDR1 and CDR2: SGHAT, FQNNGV.

The chain couples TRBV5-4 to TRBJ1-1, with TRBD1 matching 10 bases. Germline loops: CDR1 SGHNT, CDR2 YYREEE (reference sequence). CDR3 length: 14 residues. V gave up 4 bases and J gave up 3 bases; unmatched junction bases: 3. CDR3 residues: CASSPGQGDTEAFF. The CDR3 nucleotides are TGTGCCAGCAGCCCAGGACAGGGGGACACTGAAGCTTTCTTT.

This chain uses TRBV18 with TRBJ2-2; possibly TRBD2 for D (6 bases). In germline, CDR1 is KGHSH, CDR2 LQKENI. The CDR3 is 14 residues long. V shed 3 bases and J shed 4 bases, with 9 bases lying between them. CDR3 residues: CASSPGLFTGELFF. The DNA of the CDR3 is TGTGCCAGCTCACCGGGACTTTTCACCGGGGAGCTGTTTTTT.

This clone was seen just once. The rearrangement links TRBV19 to TRBJ2-7; 9 positions agree with TRBD1. There are 16 residues in the CDR3. Germline V gene sequence: CDR1 LNHDA, CDR2 SQIVND (reference sequence). V was pared by 6 bases and J by 2 bases, with 11 bases of the junction left unmatched. CDR3 region: CASSQPGTGLTYEQYF. CDR3 nucleotides: TGTGCCAGTAGCCAACCCGGGACAGGGCTGACCTACGAGCAGTACTTC.

Concerning this clone itself: The same CDR3 can be traced to other DNA sequences in this sample. This chain links TRBV9 with TRBJ2-5; TRBD2 agrees at 9 bases. CDR1 is SGDLS, CDR2 YYNGEE, per germline. After removal of 0 bases from V and 7 bases from J, the junction contained 13 bases not matched to a gene. The CDR3 sequence is 17 residues long. CDR3 sequence (DNA): TGTGCCAGCAGCGTAGGCGTTGAGCGGGAGGTAGTGGGGACCCAGTACTTC. It specifies CASSVGVEREVVGTQYF.

This clone was seen a handful of times. The chain joins TRBV7-3 to TRBJ2-1, with a tentative D call TRBD2 (6 bases). The CDR3 has 13 residues. CDR1 and CDR2 (germline): SGHTA, FQGTGA. Trimming left V 4 bases short and J 6 bases short, with 10 bases between. Written as DNA, the CDR3 is TGTGCCAGCAGCTCGCCGGGACTCAATGAGCAGTTCTTC. Amino acids: CASSSPGLNEQFF.

The chain is built from TRBV4-1 and TRBJ2-7; the match to TRBD1 covers 9 bases. J was trimmed by 5 bases and V by 1 base; bases with no gene match: 15. CDR1 and CDR2 from the germline V gene are MGHRA and YSYEKL. CDR3 size: 18 residues. The CDR3 sequence: CASSQARGQGLTSNEQYF. In DNA, the CDR3 is TGCGCCAGCAGCCAAGCCAGGGGACAGGGACTAACTTCGAACGAGCAGTACTTC.

This clone has a handful of counts. The sample carries other DNA sequences with the same CDR3. The genes are TRBV6-5 and TRBJ2-7, with 7 bases matching TRBD1. The CDR3 covers 14 residues. The germline CDR1 and CDR2 sequences are MNHEY and SVGAGI. Unmatched junction bases numbered 1, after V lost 0 bases and J lost 2 bases. Here the CDR3 reads CASSYSTGTYEQYF. The CDR3, as DNA: TGTGCCAGCAGTTACTCGACAGGGACCTACGAGCAGTACTTC.

This clone was found once. The V and J genes are TRBV6-4 and TRBJ2-7; D may be TRBD2 (5 bases). Deletions cut 3 bases from V and 3 bases from J, with 12 bases between. Germline-derived CDR1 and CDR2 are MRHNA and SNTAGT. The CDR3 covers 14 residues. The CDR3 region has the DNA TGTGCCAGCAGTGAAAGGAAGCGGCACTACGAGCAGTACTTC. Amino acids: CASSERKRHYEQYF.

This clone has a single count. The chain has TRBV27 and TRBJ2-7; a weak D match, TRBD1 (6 bases). CDR1 is MNHEY, CDR2 SMNVEV, per germline (reference sequence). V was cut by 6 bases and J by 2 bases, with 14 bases left in between. This CDR3 region has 14 residues. The CDR3 protein is CASSLGQHAYEQYF. Written as DNA, the CDR3 is TGTGCCAGCAGCCTAGGACAGCATGCCTACGAGCAGTACTTC.

The chain links TRBV10-3 to TRBJ2-1; D is possibly TRBD2 (6 bases). The V gene lost 2 bases and the J gene lost 10 bases, with 21 bases spanning the gap. There are 16 residues in the CDR3. CDR1 is ENHRY and CDR2 is SYGVKD in the germline V gene. The CDR3 spells CAISEPFGYGRGEQFF. The CDR3 DNA reads as TGTGCCATCAGTGAGCCCTTCGGTTACGGGAGAGGCGAGCAGTTCTTC.

This sequence joins TRBV5-1 and TRBJ1-4; unclear D gene. CDR3 length: 14 amino acids. Germline loops: CDR1 SGHRS, CDR2 YFSETQ. The V gene lost 0 bases and the J gene lost 1 base, with 4 bases spanning the gap. This CDR3 is CASSLGKTNEKLFF. CDR3 DNA sequence: TGCGCCAGCAGCTTGGGTAAAACTAATGAAAAACTGTTTTTT.

This clone was found a few times. The CDR3: CASSPASGATNEKLFF. The DNA for the CDR3 is TGTGCCAGCAGCCCAGCCTCGGGGGCAACTAATGAAAAACTGTTTTTT. The rearrangement links TRBV5-4 to TRBJ1-4, with D possibly TRBD1 on 5 matching bases. V was trimmed by 4 bases and J by 0 bases, leaving 13 bases between them. The germline V gene has CDR1 SGHNT and CDR2 YYREEE (reference sequence). The CDR3 contains 16 residues. Combining the CDR3 with reference TRBV5-4 and TRBJ1-4 gives the whole variable domain ETGVTQSPTHLIKTRGQQVTLRCSSQSGHNTVSWYQQALGQGPQFIFQYYREEENGRGNFPPRFSGLQFPNYSSELNVNALELDDSALYLCASSPASGATNEKLFFGSGTQLSVL.

J is TRBJ2-4 and V is TRBV9; possible D gene TRBD1, 6 bases. Germline CDR1 reads SGDLS; CDR2 reads YYNGEE. V was shortened by 0 bases and J by 0 bases, with 19 bases between the two germline ends. This CDR3 is 19 amino acids long. The CDR3 loop is CASSVGWLEGDLAKNIQYF. The CDR3, as DNA: TGTGCCAGCAGCGTAGGTTGGCTAGAGGGGGACCTAGCCAAAAACATTCAGTACTTC. The whole variable domain, filled in from reference TRBV9 and TRBJ2-4, reads DSGVTQTPKHLITATGQRVTLRCSPRSGDLSVYWYQQSLDQGLQFLIQYYNGEERAKGNILERFSAQQFPDLHSELNLSSLELGDSALYFCASSVGWLEGDLAKNIQYFGAGTRLSVL.

In nucleotides, the CDR3 is TGTGCCAGCACTCGAGCGGAAAGCACAGATACGCAGTATTTT. Amino acid sequence: CASTRAESTDTQYF. The chain uses TRBV9 and TRBJ2-3, with D perhaps TRBD2 (5 bases). Germline V gene data show CDR1 as SGDLS and CDR2 as YYNGEE. V was cut by 6 bases and J by 0 bases, with 11 bases left in between. The CDR3 runs 14 residues.